Reported below is one TCR beta chain. Germline CDR1 and CDR2: LNHDA and SQIVND (reference sequence). The CDR3 has 12 residues. The ends were cut back, 9 bases at V and 1 base at J, with 7 bases in the middle. These data belong to a study of blood T cell repertoires in COVID-19. Here immunoSEQ multiplex PCR was the method, and the copy in TCRdb shows in-frame clones only, minus some. The sample yields 87,000 or so clones, roughly 80% seen once. Sample: peripheral blood. This chain links TRBV19 with TRBJ1-3; D gene uncertain. The receptor's source is a woman older than 75 with active or convalescent COVID-19. The CDR3 reads CASGGSGNTIYF. CDR3 nucleotides: TGTGCCAGCGGAGGGTCTGGAAACACCATATATTTT.